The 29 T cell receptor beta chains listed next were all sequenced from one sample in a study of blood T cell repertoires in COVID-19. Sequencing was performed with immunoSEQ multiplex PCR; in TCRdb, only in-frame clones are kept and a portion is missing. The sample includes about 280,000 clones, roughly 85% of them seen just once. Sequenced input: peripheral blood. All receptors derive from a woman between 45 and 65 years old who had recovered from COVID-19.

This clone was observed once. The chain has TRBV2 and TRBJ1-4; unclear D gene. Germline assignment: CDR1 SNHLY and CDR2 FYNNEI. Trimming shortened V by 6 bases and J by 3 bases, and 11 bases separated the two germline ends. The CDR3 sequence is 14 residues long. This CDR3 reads CASSPGLSNEKLFF. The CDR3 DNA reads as TGTGCCAGCAGCCCCGGACTGTCTAATGAAAAACTGTTTTTT.

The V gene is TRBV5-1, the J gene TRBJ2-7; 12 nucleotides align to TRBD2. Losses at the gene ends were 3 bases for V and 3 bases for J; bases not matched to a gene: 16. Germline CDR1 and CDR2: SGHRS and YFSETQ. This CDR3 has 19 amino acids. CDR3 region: CASSSTSRVTSGRGYEQYF. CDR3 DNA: TGCGCCAGCAGCTCGACCAGCAGGGTGACTAGCGGGAGAGGCTACGAGCAGTACTTC.

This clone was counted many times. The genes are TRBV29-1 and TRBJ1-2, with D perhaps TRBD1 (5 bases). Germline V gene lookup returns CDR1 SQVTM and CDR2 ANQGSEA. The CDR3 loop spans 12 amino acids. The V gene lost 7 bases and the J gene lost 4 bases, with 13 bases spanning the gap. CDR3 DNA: TGCAGCGCCTGGGGGGACGGCTATGGCTACACCTTC. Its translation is CSAWGDGYGYTF. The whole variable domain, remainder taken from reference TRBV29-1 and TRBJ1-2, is SAVISQKPSRDICQRGTSLTIQCQVDSQVTMMFWYRQQPGQSLTLIATANQGSEATYESGFVIDKFPISRPNLTFSTLTVSNMSPEDSSIYLCSAWGDGYGYTFGSGTRLTVV.

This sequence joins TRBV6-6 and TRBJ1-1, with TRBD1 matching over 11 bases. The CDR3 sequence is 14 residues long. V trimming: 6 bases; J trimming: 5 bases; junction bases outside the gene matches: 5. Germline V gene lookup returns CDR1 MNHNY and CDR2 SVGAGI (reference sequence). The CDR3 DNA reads TGTGCCAGCAGACGCGGACAGGGGGCGACTGAAGCTTTCTTT. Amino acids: CASRRGQGATEAFF.

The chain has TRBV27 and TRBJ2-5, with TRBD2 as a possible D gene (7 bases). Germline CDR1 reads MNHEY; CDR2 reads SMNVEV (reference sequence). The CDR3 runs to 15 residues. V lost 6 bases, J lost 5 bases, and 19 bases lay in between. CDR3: CASRPQGGRGETQYF. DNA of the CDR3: TGTGCCAGCAGACCCCAAGGGGGGCGGGGGGAGACCCAGTACTTC.

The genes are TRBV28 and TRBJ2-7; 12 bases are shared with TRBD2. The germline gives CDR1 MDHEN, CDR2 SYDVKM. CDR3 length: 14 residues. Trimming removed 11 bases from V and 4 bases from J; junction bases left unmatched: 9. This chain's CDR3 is CAVDKTSGSYEQYF. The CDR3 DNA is TGTGCCGTGGACAAGACTAGCGGGAGTTACGAGCAGTACTTC.

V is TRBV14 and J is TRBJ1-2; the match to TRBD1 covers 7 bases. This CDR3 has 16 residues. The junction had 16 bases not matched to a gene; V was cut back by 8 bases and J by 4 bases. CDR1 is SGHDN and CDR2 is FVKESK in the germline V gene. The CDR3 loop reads CASSGGGYGRSYGYTF. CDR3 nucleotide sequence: TGTGCCAGCTCCGGAGGGGGCTATGGACGGTCCTATGGCTACACCTTC.

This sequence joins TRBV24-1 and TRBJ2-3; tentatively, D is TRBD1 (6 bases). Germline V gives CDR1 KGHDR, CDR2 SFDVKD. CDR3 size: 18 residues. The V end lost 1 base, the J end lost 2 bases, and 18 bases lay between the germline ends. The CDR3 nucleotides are TGTGCCACCAGTGATTTTTTGTCGGCAGGGGCAGACACAGATACGCAGTATTTT. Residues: CATSDFLSAGADTDTQYF.

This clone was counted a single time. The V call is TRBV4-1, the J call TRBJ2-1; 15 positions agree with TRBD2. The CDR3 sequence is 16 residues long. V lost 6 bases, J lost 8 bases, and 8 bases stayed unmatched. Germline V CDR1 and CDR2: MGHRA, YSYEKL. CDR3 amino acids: CASSRTSGGAGDEQFF. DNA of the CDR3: TGCGCCAGCAGTCGGACTAGCGGGGGGGCTGGGGATGAGCAGTTCTTC.

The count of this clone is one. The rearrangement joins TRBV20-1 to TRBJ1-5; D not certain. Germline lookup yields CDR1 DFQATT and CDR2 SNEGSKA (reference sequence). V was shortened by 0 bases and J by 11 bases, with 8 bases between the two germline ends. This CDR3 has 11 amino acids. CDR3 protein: CSARERAAQHF. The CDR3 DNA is TGCAGTGCTAGAGAGAGGGCAGCCCAGCATTTT.

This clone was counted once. The CDR3 loop is CASSDGRQNTEAFF. CDR3 DNA sequence: TGTGCCAGCAGCGATGGGCGCCAGAACACTGAAGCTTTCTTT. The chain has TRBV9 and TRBJ1-1; unclear D gene. Trimming removed 3 bases at V and 1 base at J, with 10 bases between. The CDR3 spans 14 residues. Germline values: CDR1 SGDLS, CDR2 YYNGEE.

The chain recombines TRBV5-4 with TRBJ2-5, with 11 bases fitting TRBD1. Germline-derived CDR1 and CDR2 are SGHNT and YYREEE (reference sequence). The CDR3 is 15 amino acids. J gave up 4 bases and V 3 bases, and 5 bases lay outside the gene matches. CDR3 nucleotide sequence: TGTGCCAGCAGCTCCGGGACAGGGGGAACAGAGACCCAGTACTTC. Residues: CASSSGTGGTETQYF.

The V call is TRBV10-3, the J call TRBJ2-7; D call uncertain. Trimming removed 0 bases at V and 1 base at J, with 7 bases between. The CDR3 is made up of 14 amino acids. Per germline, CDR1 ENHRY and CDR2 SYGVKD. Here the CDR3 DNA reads TGTGCCATCAGTGAGTCGGGCCAATCCTACGAGCAGTACTTC. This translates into CAISESGQSYEQYF.

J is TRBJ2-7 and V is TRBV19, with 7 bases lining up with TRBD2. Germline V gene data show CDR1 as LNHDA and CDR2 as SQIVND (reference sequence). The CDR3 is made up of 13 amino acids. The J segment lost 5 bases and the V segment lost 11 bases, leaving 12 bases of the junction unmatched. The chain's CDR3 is CAENKRDYDEQYF. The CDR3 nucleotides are TGTGCCGAGAACAAACGGGACTACGACGAGCAGTACTTC.

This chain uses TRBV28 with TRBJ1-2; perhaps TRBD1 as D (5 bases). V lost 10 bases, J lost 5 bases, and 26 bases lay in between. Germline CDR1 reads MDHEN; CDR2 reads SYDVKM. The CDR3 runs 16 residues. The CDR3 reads CATLHPSGQEVYGYTF. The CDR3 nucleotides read TGTGCCACCCTTCATCCCAGTGGACAAGAAGTTTATGGCTACACCTTC.

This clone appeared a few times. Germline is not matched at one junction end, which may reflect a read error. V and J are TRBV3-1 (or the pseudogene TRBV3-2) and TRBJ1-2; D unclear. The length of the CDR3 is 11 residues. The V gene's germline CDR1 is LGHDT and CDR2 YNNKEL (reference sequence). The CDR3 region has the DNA TGTGCCAGCAGCCAAGTTGAGGAGCTTTCCTTC. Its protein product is CASSQVEELSF.

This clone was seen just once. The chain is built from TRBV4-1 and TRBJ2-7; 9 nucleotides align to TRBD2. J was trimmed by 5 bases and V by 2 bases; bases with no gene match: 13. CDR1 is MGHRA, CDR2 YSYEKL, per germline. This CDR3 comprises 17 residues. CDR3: CASSQYSGGPLADEQYF. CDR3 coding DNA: TGCGCCAGCAGCCAATATAGCGGGGGCCCTTTAGCGGACGAGCAGTACTTC.

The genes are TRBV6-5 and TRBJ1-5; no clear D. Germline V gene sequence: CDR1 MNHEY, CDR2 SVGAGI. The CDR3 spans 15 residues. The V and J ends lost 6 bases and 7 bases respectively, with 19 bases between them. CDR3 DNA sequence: TGTGCCAGCAGATCTCGAACCTCCGGGGAGCAGCCCCAGCATTTT. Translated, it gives CASRSRTSGEQPQHF.

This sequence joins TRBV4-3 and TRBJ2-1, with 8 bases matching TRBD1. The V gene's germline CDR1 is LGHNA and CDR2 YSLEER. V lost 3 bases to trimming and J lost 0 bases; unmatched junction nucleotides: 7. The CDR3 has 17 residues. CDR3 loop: CASSQGQELSSYNEQFF. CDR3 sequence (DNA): TGCGCCAGCAGCCAGGGACAGGAGCTAAGCTCCTACAATGAGCAGTTCTTC.

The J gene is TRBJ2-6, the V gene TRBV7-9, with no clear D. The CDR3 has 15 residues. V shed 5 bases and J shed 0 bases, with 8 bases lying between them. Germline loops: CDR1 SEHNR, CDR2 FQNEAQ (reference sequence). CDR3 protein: CASSRRFSGANVLTF. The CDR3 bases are TGTGCCAGCAGCCGCAGGTTCTCTGGGGCCAACGTCCTGACTTTC.

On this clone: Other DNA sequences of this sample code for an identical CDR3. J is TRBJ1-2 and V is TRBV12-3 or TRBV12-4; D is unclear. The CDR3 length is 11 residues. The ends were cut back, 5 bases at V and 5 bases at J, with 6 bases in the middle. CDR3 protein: CASSLSYGYTF. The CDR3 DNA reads TGTGCCAGCAGTCTATCTTATGGCTACACCTTC.

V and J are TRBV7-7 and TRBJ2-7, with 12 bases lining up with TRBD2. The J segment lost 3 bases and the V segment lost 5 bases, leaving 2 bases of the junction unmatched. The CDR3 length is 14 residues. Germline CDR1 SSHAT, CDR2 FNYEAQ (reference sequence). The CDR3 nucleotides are TGTGCCAGCAGCCCGACTAGCGGGAGCTACGAGCAGTACTTC. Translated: CASSPTSGSYEQYF.

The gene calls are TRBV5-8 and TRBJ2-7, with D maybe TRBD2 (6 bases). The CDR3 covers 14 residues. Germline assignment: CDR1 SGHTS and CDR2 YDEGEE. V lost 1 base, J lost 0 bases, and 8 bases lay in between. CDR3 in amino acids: CASSLNGGSYEQYF. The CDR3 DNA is TGTGCCAGCAGCTTGAACGGGGGCTCCTACGAGCAGTACTTC.

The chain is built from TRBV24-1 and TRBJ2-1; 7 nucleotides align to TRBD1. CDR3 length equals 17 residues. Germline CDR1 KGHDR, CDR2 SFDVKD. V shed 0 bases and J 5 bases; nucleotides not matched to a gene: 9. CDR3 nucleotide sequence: TGTGCCACCAGTGATTTGAAGGCAGGGGGTGCAGACAATGAGCAGTTCTTC. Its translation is CATSDLKAGGADNEQFF.

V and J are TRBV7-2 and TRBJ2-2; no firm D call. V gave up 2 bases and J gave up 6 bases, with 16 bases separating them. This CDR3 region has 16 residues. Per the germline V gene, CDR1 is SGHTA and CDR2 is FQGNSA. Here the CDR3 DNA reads TGTGCCAGCAGCTTATTGGTAGCTGGCAGTCCCGGGGAGCTGTTTTTT. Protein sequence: CASSLLVAGSPGELFF. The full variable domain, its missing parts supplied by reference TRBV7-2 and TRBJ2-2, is GAGVSQSPSNKVTEKGKDVELRCDPISGHTALYWYRQSLGQGLEFLIYFQGNSAPDKSGLPSDRFSAERTGGSVSTLTIQRTQQEDSAVYLCASSLLVAGSPGELFFGEGSRLTVL.

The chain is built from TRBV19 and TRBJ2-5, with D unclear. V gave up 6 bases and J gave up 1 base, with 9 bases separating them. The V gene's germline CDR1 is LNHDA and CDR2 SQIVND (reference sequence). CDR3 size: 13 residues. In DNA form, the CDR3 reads TGTGCCAGTAGAGGCAGGTCCCAAGAGACCCAGTACTTC. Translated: CASRGRSQETQYF.

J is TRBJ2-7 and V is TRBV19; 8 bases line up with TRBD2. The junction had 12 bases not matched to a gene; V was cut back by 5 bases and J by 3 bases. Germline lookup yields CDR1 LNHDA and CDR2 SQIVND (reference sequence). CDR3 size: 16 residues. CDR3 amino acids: CASSSPRGTRLYEQYF. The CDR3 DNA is TGTGCCAGTAGTTCTCCAAGAGGGACTAGACTCTACGAGCAGTACTTC.

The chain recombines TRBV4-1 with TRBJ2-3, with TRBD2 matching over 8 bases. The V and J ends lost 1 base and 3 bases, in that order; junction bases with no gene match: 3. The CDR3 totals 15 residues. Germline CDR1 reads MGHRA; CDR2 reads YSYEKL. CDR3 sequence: CASSQVGGGTDTQYF. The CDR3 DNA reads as TGCGCCAGCAGCCAAGTCGGGGGGGGAACAGATACGCAGTATTTT.

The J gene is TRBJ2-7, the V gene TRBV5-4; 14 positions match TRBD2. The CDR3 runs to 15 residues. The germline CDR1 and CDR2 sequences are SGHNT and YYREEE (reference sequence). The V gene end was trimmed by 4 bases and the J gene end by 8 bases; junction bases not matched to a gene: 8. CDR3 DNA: TGTGCCAGCAGCAGCCGACTAGCGGGAGGGCTCAAGCAGTACTTC. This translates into CASSSRLAGGLKQYF.